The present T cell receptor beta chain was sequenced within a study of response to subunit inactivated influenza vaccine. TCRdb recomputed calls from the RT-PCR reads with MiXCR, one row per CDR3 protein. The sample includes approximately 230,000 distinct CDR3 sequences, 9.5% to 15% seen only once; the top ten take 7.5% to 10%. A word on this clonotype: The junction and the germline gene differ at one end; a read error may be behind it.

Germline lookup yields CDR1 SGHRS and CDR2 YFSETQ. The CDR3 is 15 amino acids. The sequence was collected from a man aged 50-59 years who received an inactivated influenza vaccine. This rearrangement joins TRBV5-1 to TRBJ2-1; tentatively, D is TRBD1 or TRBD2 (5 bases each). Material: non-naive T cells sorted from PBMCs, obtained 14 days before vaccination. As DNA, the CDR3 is TGCGCCAGCAGCCCACGAGGGGCCCTGGTTAGTGAGCAGATCTTC. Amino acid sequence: CASSPRGALVSEQIF.